This T cell receptor beta chain was sequenced during a study of CD8 T cells in Susac syndrome. Study results and limitations: As acknowledged by the study, its TCR sequencing and HLA analysis included a relatively small number of individuals. Expansion of Susac CD8+ clones peaked in TEMRA cells and in active patients.

The CDR3 contains 15 residues. V lost 3 bases and J 7 bases, leaving 19 bases between the germline ends. Germline CDR1 DFQATT, CDR2 SNEGSKA (reference sequence). Concerning this clonotype itself: What it binds is not known.

RNA amounts of about 0.5 to 1 ug underwent reverse transcription with random hexamers. The TCR beta CDR3 was amplified by immunoSEQ multiplex PCR across 54 Vbeta, 13 Jbeta. TCRdb re-called the immunoSEQ multiplex PCR reads through MiXCR, storing one row per CDR3 protein. The table records roughly 86,000 distinct CDR3 sequences, about 96% of them present only once. This clonotype originated in a human donor with Susac syndrome. The sample consisted of CD8+ T cells from PBMCs. The gene calls are TRBV20-1 and TRBJ2-1; no definite D call. The CDR3 reads CSARIRSDSGNEQFF. CDR3 bases: TGCAGTGCTAGGATCAGGTCAGATTCCGGGAATGAGCAGTTCTTC.